This T cell receptor (beta chain) appears in the sequencing data of a study of T-cell reconstitution after alpha-beta-depleted transplantation in children. The TCRbeta library incorporated unique molecular identifiers. TCRdb itself ran the PCR reads through MiXCR, one entry per CDR3 protein. The sample records about 360,000 distinct CDR3 sequences, about an eighth being singletons. The J segment lost 4 bases and the V segment lost 5 bases, leaving 5 bases of the junction unmatched. From germline, CDR1 is DFQATT and CDR2 SNEGSKA (reference sequence). The CDR3 extends over 14 amino acids. The rearrangement joins TRBV20-1 to TRBJ2-1; 10 bases map to TRBD2. The sequenced sample was PBMCs, obtained from the stem cell graft. This TCR was sampled from a human donor who donated a stem cell graft to a child with Fanconi anemia. CDR3 bases: TGCAGTGCTCTTAGCGGGGGGCGGTACAATGAGCAGTTCTTC. As protein: CSALSGGRYNEQFF.